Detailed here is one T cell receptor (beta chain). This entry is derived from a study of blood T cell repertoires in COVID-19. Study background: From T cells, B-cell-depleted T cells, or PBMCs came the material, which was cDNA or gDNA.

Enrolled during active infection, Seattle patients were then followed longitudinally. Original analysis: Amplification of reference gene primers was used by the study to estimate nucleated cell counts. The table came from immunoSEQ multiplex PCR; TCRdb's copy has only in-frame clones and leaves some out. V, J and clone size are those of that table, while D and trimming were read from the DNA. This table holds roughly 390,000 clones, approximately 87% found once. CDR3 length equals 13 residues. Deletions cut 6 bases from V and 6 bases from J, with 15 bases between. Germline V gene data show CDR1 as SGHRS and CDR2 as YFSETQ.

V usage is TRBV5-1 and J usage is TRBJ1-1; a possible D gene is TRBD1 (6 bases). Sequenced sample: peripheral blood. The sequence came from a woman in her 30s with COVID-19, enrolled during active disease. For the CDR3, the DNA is TGCGCCAGCACCCTATGGAAGGGGGCTGAAGCTTTCTTT. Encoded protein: CASTLWKGAEAFF.